This TCR beta chain was captured in a study of cytomegalovirus exposure and HLA in healthy donors. Germline CDR1 MNHNS, CDR2 SASEGT. The CDR3 covers 14 residues. The V end was cut by 6 bases, the J end by 3 bases, with 13 bases between. Study outcomes and limitations: Most subjects had HLA-A and HLA-B alleles reportedly predicted accurately by TCR beta sequences. The authors later found HLA-associated TCR beta chains more clonally expanded than equally common others. In a later analysis, productive TCRs from donors in an Asian-associated ancestry cluster reportedly carried fewer N-insertions than the cohort mean.

Both 60 Vbeta primers and 13 Jbeta primers went into the PCR. The table came from immunoSEQ multiplex PCR; TCRdb's copy has only in-frame clones and leaves some out. The table lists 150,000 to 200,000 clones, 70% to 90% of them singletons, with approximately 2% in the top ten. Regarding this clone: Antigen: not known.

The V gene is TRBV6-1, the J gene TRBJ2-3, with D maybe TRBD2 (7 bases). Sequenced: PBMCs. The clonotype comes from a woman under 30 in good health and CMV-seronegative. CDR3 sequence: CASRAGAGTDTQYF. The CDR3, as DNA: TGTGCCAGCAGGGCGGGGGCTGGGACAGATACGCAGTATTTT.